The clone carrying this T cell receptor (beta chain) was seen once. Per the germline V gene, CDR1 is MNHNS and CDR2 is SASEGT. The CDR3 is made up of 13 amino acids. V shed 2 bases and J shed 6 bases, with 10 bases lying between them. As handled by the study authors: Amplification from reference gene primers served as the basis for estimated nucleated cell counts. Some clones are missing from TCRdb's copy, which holds only in-frame ones; the method was immunoSEQ multiplex PCR. V, J and clone size are taken as reported in that table, and D and trimming were inferred from the DNA itself. The repertoire includes 80,000 to 90,000 clones, about 83% of them detected once, and roughly 5.4% sits in the top ten. This sample was included in a study of blood T cell repertoires in COVID-19.

The sequenced sample was peripheral blood. The receptor's source is a man in his 60s with acute or convalescent COVID-19. The chain has TRBV6-1 and TRBJ1-2, with D maybe TRBD1 (6 bases). CDR3 residues: CASSEFQGNGYTF. The DNA for the CDR3 is TGTGCCAGCAGTGAATTCCAGGGGAATGGCTACACCTTC.